This T cell receptor beta chain stems from a study of CD8 T cells in Susac syndrome. An input of roughly 0.5 to 1 ug of RNA was subjected to reverse transcription using random hexamers. Amplification of TCR beta CDR3 used immunoSEQ multiplex PCR across 54 Vbeta and 13 Jbeta. TCRdb processed the immunoSEQ multiplex PCR reads anew with MiXCR; each CDR3 protein has one entry. Altogether over 150,000 distinct CDR3 sequences are present, 93% being singletons, with the ten largest covering 0.09% to 0.1%. Germline CDR1 reads SNHLY; CDR2 reads FYNNEI. This CDR3 comprises 14 residues. V dropped 6 bases and J dropped 0 bases, with 11 bases sitting between them. Through negative isolation, CD4+ and CD8+ T cells were obtained, while TEMRA cells were enriched using FACS. The table lists this clonotype with a count of one.

This TCR was recovered from a human donor with multiple sclerosis. V usage is TRBV2 and J usage is TRBJ1-1; D possibly corresponds to TRBD1 (5 bases). Sequenced sample: CD4+ T cells from PBMCs. CDR3: CASRATDLNTEAFF. DNA for the CDR3: TGTGCCAGCAGGGCGACAGACTTGAACACTGAAGCTTTCTTT.